This is a list of T cell receptor beta chains from one sample in a study of beta chain features in type 1 diabetes. Some clones are missing from TCRdb's copy, which holds only in-frame ones; the method was immunoSEQ multiplex PCR. The data contain some 160,000 clones, approximately 9.1% of them singletons. Sequenced: central memory CD4+ T cells from blood. The receptors were sampled from a woman aged 18-29 years in good health. Both conserved end residues are part of each CDR3. Fields, in order: CDR3 protein, CDR3 DNA, D gene, clone size, V gene, J gene. D genes are given only for firm matches. Not every row has a clone size; where given, it reads once, few, many or a size class.

CASSFAGGYNQPQHF	TGTGCCAGCAGCTTCGCAGGGGGCTACAATCAGCCCCAGCATTTT	TRBD1	few	TRBV7-2	TRBJ1-5
CAWSVSSGEQFF	TGTGCCTGGAGTGTTTCTTCAGGGGAGCAGTTCTTC	.	few	TRBV30	TRBJ2-1
CASSEPFNTGSLFF	TGTGCCAGCAGTGAACCTTTTAATACAGGAAGCCTGTTTTTT	.	.	TRBV6-1	TRBJ1-4
CASPGDRNYEQYF	TGTGCCTCCCCGGGGGACAGAAACTACGAGCAGTACTTC	.	few	TRBV30	TRBJ2-7
CASSPGQANTGELFF	TGTGCCAGCAGCCCGGGACAGGCGAACACCGGGGAGCTGTTTTTT	TRBD1	.	TRBV2	TRBJ2-2
CASSPMTSAQETQYF	TGTGCCAGTAGTCCGATGACTAGCGCGCAAGAGACCCAGTACTTC	TRBD2	few	TRBV19	TRBJ2-5
CASSLAGGEETQYF	TGTGCCAGCAGTCTAGCGGGGGGGGAGGAGACCCAGTACTTC	TRBD2	.	TRBV6-6	TRBJ2-5
CASSRTGGYTDTQYF	TGTGCCAGCAGTAGAACCGGGGGGTACACAGATACGCAGTATTTT	TRBD2	few	TRBV9	TRBJ2-3
CASRPGTADTQYF	TGTGCCAGTAGGCCCGGGACAGCCGATACGCAGTATTTT	TRBD1	few	TRBV19	TRBJ2-3
CASRREDYGYTF	TGTGCCAGCAGGAGGGAAGACTATGGCTACACCTTC	.	.	TRBV2	TRBJ1-2
CASSPGGTRRLDTQYF	TGTGCCAGCAGCCCCGGGGGGACTAGGCGGCTAGATACGCAGTATTTT	TRBD2	.	TRBV7-9	TRBJ2-3
CASSFGLAQETQYF	TGTGCCAGCAGCTTCGGACTAGCACAAGAGACCCAGTACTTC	TRBD2	.	TRBV7-9	TRBJ2-5
CASSLDGDGVQYF	TGTGCCAGCAGCTTAGATGGAGACGGCGTTCAGTACTTC	.	.	TRBV11-2	TRBJ2-4
CASRSTSGETQYF	TGTGCCAGTAGATCTACGTCGGGAGAGACCCAGTACTTC	.	few	TRBV2	TRBJ2-5
CASSFFLGSGELFF	TGTGCCAGCAGCTTCTTTCTCGGTTCCGGGGAGCTGTTTTTT	.	.	TRBV5-5	TRBJ2-2
CASGLDGTPRSYF	TGTGCTAGTGGTTTGGACGGGACTCCGAGATCGTATTTT	.	few	TRBV12-5	TRBJ2-3
CATSRDLREQYF	TGTGCCACCAGCAGAGATCTACGAGAGCAGTACTTC	.	few	TRBV15	TRBJ2-7
CSVEAGADQPQHF	TGCAGCGTTGAGGCGGGGGCCGATCAGCCCCAGCATTTT	.	.	TRBV29-1	TRBJ1-5
CASSPGDVRDTQYF	TGTGCCAGCAGCCCCGGAGATGTTAGAGATACGCAGTATTTT	.	.	TRBV7-9	TRBJ2-3
CASGLMVGGGRVADTQYF	TGTGCTAGTGGTTTGATGGTGGGAGGGGGGCGCGTTGCAGATACGCAGTATTTT	.	.	TRBV12-5	TRBJ2-3
CAWSVPGAGGESDTQYF	TGTGCCTGGAGTGTGCCGGGGGCGGGAGGGGAGTCAGATACGCAGTATTTT	TRBD2	few	TRBV30	TRBJ2-3
CAWSRTSGIHEQYF	TGTGCCTGGAGCCGGACTAGCGGGATCCACGAGCAGTACTTC	TRBD2	.	TRBV30	TRBJ2-7
CASSDPGTSGGDTQYF	TGTGCCAGCAGCGACCCCGGGACTAGCGGGGGCGATACGCAGTATTTT	TRBD2	.	TRBV5-4	TRBJ2-3
CAWETEGKTEAFF	TGTGCCTGGGAGACGGAGGGGAAGACTGAAGCTTTCTTT	.	many	TRBV30	TRBJ1-1
CASSSYRGSADTQYF	TGTGCCAGCAGCTCCTACAGGGGGAGCGCAGATACGCAGTATTTT	TRBD1	few	TRBV7-2	TRBJ2-3
CASGTSGGETQYF	TGTGCCAGCGGGACTAGCGGGGGAGAGACCCAGTACTTC	TRBD2	few	TRBV19	TRBJ2-5
CASSQDLSTDTQYF	TGTGCCAGCAGCCAAGACCTTAGCACAGATACGCAGTATTTT	.	.	TRBV14	TRBJ2-3
CASSLEPRNTEAFF	TGCGCCAGCAGCTTGGAACCGCGGAACACTGAAGCTTTCTTT	.	few	TRBV5-1	TRBJ1-1
CASAALAGSYEQYF	TGCGCCAGCGCGGCCCTAGCGGGGTCCTACGAGCAGTACTTC	TRBD2	.	TRBV10-2	TRBJ2-7
CASISGGMNTEAFF	TGTGCCAGCATTTCGGGGGGCATGAACACTGAAGCTTTCTTT	.	few	TRBV2	TRBJ1-1
CASSIGGRAGANVLTF	TGTGCCAGTAGTATTGGGGGGAGAGCTGGGGCCAACGTCCTGACTTTC	.	few	TRBV19	TRBJ2-6
CASTQDSIAVHF	TGTGCCAGCACCCAGGACTCCATCGCAGTCCATTTT	.	few	TRBV6-5	TRBJ2-3
CASSDSRQGREAFF	TGTGCCAGCAGTGATAGCCGACAGGGACGAGAAGCTTTCTTT	TRBD1	.	TRBV7-3	TRBJ1-1
CASSQAGTGGETQYF	TGTGCCAGCAGCCAGGCCGGGACAGGGGGTGAGACCCAGTACTTC	TRBD1	.	TRBV4-2	TRBJ2-5
CASSLRDTSGYTF	TGTGCCAGCAGCTTACGGGACACCTCTGGCTACACCTTC	.	many	TRBV7-9	TRBJ1-2
CASSLLLSRETQYF	TGTGCCAGCAGCTTATTGTTGTCTCGGGAGACCCAGTACTTC	.	few	TRBV7-9	TRBJ2-5
CASSGGGSKETQYF	TGTGCCAGCAGTGGGGGAGGGTCCAAAGAGACCCAGTACTTC	TRBD2	.	TRBV25-1	TRBJ2-5
CASSEALAGGWNEQFF	TGTGCCAGCAGTGAGGCACTAGCGGGAGGTTGGAATGAGCAGTTCTTC	TRBD2	.	TRBV2	TRBJ2-1
CASSVGLATSGDTQYF	TGTGCCAGCAGCGTAGGGCTAGCGACTTCAGGGGATACGCAGTATTTT	.	.	TRBV9	TRBJ2-3
CASDGGGIPGELFF	TGTGCCAGCGACGGGGGGGGTATTCCCGGGGAGCTGTTTTTT	TRBD2	many	TRBV6-1	TRBJ2-2
CASSPLTVRAGGSGANVLTF	TGTGCCAGCTCACCCCTCACCGTAAGGGCAGGGGGATCTGGGGCCAACGTCCTGACTTTC	TRBD1	.	TRBV18	TRBJ2-6
CASSLDNSYEQYF	TGTGCCAGCAGCTTAGACAATTCCTACGAGCAGTACTTC	.	.	TRBV27	TRBJ2-7
CASSFRSSGILNEQFF	TGTGCCAGCAGCTTTAGATCTAGCGGGATTTTGAATGAGCAGTTCTTC	TRBD2	few	TRBV7-8	TRBJ2-1
CASSQTGDNSPLHF	TGTGCCAGCAGTCAGACAGGGGACAATTCACCCCTCCACTTT	TRBD1	.	TRBV6-6	TRBJ1-6
CASSHPTRDRGQYYEQYF	TGCGCCAGCAGCCATCCTACCCGGGACAGGGGGCAATACTACGAGCAGTACTTC	TRBD1	.	TRBV4-3	TRBJ2-7
CASGLLGVYGYTF	TGTGCTAGTGGTTTATTGGGAGTCTATGGCTACACCTTC	.	.	TRBV12-5	TRBJ1-2
CASSLGGNEQFF	TGCGCCAGCAGCTTAGGGGGCAATGAGCAGTTCTTC	.	few	TRBV5-1	TRBJ2-1
CASSQDEGRPEQYF	TGTGCCAGCAGCCAAGACGAGGGCCGACCCGAGCAGTACTTC	.	few	TRBV4-2	TRBJ2-7
CASSKDRGLTQPQHF	TGTGCCAGCAGCAAAGACAGGGGGCTAACTCAGCCCCAGCATTTT	TRBD1	few	TRBV5-6	TRBJ1-5
CASSLGEESYEQYF	TGCGCCAGCAGCCTCGGAGAAGAATCCTACGAGCAGTACTTC	.	few	TRBV4-1	TRBJ2-7
CASSLTRGTAYNEQFF	TGTGCCAGCAGCTTAACTAGGGGGACCGCCTACAATGAGCAGTTCTTC	.	.	TRBV7-3	TRBJ2-1
CATSRPRSYNEQFF	TGTGCCACCAGCAGACCCAGAAGTTACAATGAGCAGTTCTTC	.	many	TRBV15	TRBJ2-1
CASGAGGTVNEQFF	TGTGCCAGTGGTGCGGGAGGGACAGTCAATGAGCAGTTCTTC	TRBD2	.	TRBV2	TRBJ2-1
CASSRTGYNSPLHF	TGTGCCAGCAGCCGGACAGGGTATAATTCACCCCTCCACTTT	TRBD1	few	TRBV6-5	TRBJ1-6
CASSGTPGGYYEQYF	TGTGCCAGCAGTGGGACCCCCGGAGGTTATTACGAGCAGTACTTC	.	few	TRBV6-1	TRBJ2-7
CASSSGLAGARRGETQYF	TGTGCCAGCAGTTCGGGACTAGCGGGGGCCCGGCGCGGGGAGACCCAGTACTTC	TRBD2	.	TRBV7-2	TRBJ2-5
CASSRSGVSSYEQYF	TGTGCCAGCAGCCGTAGCGGGGTGAGCTCCTACGAGCAGTACTTC	TRBD2	few	TRBV7-2	TRBJ2-7
CASSQDWPSGIGGELFF	TGTGCCAGCAGCCAAGATTGGCCTAGCGGGATAGGGGGGGAGCTGTTTTTT	TRBD2	.	TRBV4-2	TRBJ2-2
CASSLSGRGTTDTQYF	TGTGCCAGCAGCCTGTCGGGGCGGGGGACCACAGATACGCAGTATTTT	TRBD2	few	TRBV7-2	TRBJ2-3
CASRMVGGDTQYF	TGTGCCAGTAGAATGGTCGGGGGTGATACGCAGTATTTT	.	.	TRBV19	TRBJ2-3